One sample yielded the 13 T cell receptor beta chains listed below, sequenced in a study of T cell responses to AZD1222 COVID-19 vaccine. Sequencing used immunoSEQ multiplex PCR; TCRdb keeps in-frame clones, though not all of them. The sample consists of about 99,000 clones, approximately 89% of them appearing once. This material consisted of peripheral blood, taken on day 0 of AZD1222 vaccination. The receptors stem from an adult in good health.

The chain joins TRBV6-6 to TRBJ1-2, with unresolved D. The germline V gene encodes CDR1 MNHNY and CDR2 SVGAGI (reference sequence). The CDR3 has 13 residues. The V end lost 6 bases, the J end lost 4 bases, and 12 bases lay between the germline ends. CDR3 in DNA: TGTGCCAGCAGCCCAGCGGTCGCCTATGGCTACACCTTC. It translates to CASSPAVAYGYTF.

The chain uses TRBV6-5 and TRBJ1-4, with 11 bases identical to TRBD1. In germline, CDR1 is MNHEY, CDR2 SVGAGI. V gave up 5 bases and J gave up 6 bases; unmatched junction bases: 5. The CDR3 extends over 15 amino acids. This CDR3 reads CASSNRDRGDEKLFF. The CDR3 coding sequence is TGTGCCAGCAGTAACCGGGACAGGGGGGATGAAAAACTGTTTTTT.

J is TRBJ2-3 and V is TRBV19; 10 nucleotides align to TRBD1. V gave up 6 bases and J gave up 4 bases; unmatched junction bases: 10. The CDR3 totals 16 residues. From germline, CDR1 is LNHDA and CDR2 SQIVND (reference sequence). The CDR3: CASRSRDRGPPDTQYF. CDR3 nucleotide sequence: TGTGCCAGTAGGTCAAGGGACAGGGGTCCCCCAGATACGCAGTATTTT.

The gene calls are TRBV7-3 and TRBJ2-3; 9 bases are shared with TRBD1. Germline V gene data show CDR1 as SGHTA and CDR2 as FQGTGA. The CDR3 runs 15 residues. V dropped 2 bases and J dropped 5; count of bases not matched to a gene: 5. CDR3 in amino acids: CASSLGTGYRDTQYF. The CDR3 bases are TGTGCCAGCAGCTTAGGGACAGGGTACAGAGATACGCAGTATTTT.

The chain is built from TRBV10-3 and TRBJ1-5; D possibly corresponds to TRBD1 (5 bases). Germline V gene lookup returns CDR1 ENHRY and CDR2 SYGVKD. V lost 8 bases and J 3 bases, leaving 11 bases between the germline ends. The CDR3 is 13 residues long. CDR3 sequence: CAICRDYNQPQHF. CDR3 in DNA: TGTGCCATCTGCAGGGATTACAATCAGCCCCAGCATTTT.

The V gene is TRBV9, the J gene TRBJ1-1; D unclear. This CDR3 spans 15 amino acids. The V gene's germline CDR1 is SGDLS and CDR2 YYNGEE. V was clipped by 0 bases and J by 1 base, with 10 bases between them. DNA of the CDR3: TGTGCCAGCAGCGTAGCAGGCGGGCAGAACACTGAAGCTTTCTTT. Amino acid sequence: CASSVAGGQNTEAFF.

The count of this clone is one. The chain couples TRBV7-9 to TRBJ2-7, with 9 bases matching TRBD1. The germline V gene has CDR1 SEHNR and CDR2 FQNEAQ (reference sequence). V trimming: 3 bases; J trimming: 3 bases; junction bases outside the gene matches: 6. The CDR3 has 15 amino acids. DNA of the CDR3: TGTGCCAGCAGCTTTGGGGGACAGGGAGGCTACGAGCAGTACTTC. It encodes CASSFGGQGGYEQYF.

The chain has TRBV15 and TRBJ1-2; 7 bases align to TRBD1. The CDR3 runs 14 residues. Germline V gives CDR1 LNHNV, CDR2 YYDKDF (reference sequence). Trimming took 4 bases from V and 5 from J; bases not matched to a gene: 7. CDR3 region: CATSTASRGYGYTF. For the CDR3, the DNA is TGTGCCACCAGCACCGCCTCCAGGGGGTATGGCTACACCTTC.

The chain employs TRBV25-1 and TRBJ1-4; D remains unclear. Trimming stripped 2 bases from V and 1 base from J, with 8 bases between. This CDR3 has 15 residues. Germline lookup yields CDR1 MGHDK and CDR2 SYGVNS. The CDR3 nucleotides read TGTGCCAGCAGTGAAACCGGGGAAACTAATGAAAAACTGTTTTTT. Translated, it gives CASSETGETNEKLFF.

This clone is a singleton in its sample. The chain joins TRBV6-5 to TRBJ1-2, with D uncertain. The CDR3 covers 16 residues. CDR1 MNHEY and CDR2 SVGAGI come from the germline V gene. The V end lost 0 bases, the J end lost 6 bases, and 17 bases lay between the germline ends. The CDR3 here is CASSYSTGTVTNGYTF. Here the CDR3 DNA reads TGTGCCAGCAGTTACTCCACGGGTACGGTTACGAATGGCTACACCTTC.

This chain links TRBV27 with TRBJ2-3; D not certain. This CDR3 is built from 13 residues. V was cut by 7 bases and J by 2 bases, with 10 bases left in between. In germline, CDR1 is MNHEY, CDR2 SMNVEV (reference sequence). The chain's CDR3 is CASKNWNTDTQYF. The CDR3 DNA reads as TGTGCCAGCAAAAACTGGAACACAGATACGCAGTATTTT.

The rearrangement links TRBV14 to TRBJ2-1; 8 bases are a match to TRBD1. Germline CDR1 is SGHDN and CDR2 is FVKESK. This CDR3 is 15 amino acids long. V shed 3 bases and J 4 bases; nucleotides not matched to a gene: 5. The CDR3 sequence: CASSQATGEYNEQFF. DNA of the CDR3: TGTGCCAGCAGCCAGGCGACAGGGGAATACAATGAGCAGTTCTTC.

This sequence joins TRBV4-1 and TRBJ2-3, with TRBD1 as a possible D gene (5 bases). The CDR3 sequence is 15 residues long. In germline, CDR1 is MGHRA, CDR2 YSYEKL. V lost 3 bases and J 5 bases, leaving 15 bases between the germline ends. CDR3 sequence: CASSHRSSGRDTQYF. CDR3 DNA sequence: TGCGCCAGCAGCCACCGCTCCTCAGGGCGAGATACGCAGTATTTT.